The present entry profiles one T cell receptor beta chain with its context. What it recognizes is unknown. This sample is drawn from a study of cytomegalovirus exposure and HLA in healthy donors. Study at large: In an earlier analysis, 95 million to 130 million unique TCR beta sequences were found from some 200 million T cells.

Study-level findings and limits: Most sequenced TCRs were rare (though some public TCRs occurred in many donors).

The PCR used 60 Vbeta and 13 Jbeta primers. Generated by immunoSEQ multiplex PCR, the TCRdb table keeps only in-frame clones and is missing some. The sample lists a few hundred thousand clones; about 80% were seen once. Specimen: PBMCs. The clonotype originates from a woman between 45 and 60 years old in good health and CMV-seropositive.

CDR3 DNA sequence: TGTGCCAGCAGCCCGGGACAGGGGGCGGATAAACTGTTTTTT. Its protein product is CASSPGQGADKLFF. The chain employs TRBV7-6 and TRBJ1-4; 12 bases match TRBD1. The J segment lost 11 bases and the V segment lost 5 bases, leaving 6 bases of the junction unmatched. This CDR3 region has 14 residues. Germline V gene data show CDR1 as SGHVS and CDR2 as FNYEAQ.